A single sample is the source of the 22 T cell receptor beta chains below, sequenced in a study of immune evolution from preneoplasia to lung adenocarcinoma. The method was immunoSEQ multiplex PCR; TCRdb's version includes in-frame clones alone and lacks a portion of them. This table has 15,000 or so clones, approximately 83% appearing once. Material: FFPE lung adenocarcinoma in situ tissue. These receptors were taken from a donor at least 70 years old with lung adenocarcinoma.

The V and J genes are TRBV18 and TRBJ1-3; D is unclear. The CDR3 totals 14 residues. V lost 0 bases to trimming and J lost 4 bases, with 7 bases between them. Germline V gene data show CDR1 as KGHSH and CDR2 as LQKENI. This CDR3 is CASSPPSIGNTIYF. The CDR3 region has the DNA TGTGCCAGCTCACCACCGAGTATAGGAAACACCATATATTTT.

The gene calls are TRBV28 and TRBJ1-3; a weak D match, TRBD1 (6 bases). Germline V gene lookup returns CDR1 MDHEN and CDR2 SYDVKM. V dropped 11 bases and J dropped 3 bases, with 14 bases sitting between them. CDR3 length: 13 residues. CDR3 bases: TGTGCCGTACAGGGAGCTGGTGGAAACACCATATATTTT. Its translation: CAVQGAGGNTIYF. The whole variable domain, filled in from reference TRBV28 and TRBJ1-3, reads DVKVTQSSRYLVKRTGEKVFLECVQDMDHENMFWYRQDPGLGLRLIYFSYDVKMKEKGDIPEGYSVSREKKERFSLILESASTNQTSMYLCAVQGAGGNTIYFGEGSWLTVV.

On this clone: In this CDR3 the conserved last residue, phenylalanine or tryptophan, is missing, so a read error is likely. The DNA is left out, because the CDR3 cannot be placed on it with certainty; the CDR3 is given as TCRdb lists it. CDR3 protein: CASSKSLSPDSL. This chain uses TRBV2 with TRBJ2-7; no DNA check was done on the table's D call, TRBD2. A total of 12 residues make up the CDR3, ends included. CDR1 is SNHLY and CDR2 is FYNNEI in the germline V gene.

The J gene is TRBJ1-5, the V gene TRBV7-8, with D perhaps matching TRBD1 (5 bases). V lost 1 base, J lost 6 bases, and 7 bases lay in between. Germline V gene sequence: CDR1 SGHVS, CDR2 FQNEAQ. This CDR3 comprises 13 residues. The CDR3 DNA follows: TGTGCCAGCAGCTTAGTCGGGGGTCAGCCCCAGCATTTT. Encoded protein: CASSLVGGQPQHF. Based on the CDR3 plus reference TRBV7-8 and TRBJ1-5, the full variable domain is GAGVSQSPRYKVAKRGQDVALRCDPISGHVSLFWYQQALGQGPEFLTYFQNEAQLDKSGLPSDRFFAERPEGSVSTLKIQRTQQEDSAVYLCASSLVGGQPQHFGDGTRLSIL.

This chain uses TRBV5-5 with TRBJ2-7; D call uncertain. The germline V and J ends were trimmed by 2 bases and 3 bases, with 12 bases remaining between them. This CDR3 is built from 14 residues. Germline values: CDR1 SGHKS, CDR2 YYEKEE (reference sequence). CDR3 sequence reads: CASSFATQSYEQYF. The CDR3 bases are TGTGCCAGCAGCTTCGCGACACAGAGCTACGAGCAGTACTTC.

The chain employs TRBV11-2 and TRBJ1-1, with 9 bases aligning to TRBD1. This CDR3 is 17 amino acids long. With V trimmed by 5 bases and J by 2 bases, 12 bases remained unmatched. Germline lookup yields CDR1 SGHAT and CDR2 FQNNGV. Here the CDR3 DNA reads TGTGCCAGCAGCCCCGGCCAGTGGACAGGGGCCAACACTGAAGCTTTCTTT. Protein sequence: CASSPGQWTGANTEAFF. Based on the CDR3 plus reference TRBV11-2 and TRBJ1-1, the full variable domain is EAGVAQSPRYKIIEKRQSVAFWCNPISGHATLYWYQQILGQGPKLLIQFQNNGVVDDSQLPKDRFSAERLKGVDSTLKIQPAKLEDSAVYLCASSPGQWTGANTEAFFGQGTRLTVV.

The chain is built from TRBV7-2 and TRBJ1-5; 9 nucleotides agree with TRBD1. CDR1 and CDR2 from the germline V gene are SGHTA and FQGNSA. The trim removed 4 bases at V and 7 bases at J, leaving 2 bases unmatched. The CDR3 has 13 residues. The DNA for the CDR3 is TGTGCCAGCAGCTCACAGGGGGCCCAGCCCCAGCATTTT. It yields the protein CASSSQGAQPQHF.

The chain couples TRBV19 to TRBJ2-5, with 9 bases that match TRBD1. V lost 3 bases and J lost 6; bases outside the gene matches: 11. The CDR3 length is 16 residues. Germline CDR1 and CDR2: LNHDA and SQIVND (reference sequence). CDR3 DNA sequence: TGTGCCAGTAGTATCGGTCCCGAGACAGGGGGAAAGACCCAGTACTTC. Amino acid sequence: CASSIGPETGGKTQYF.

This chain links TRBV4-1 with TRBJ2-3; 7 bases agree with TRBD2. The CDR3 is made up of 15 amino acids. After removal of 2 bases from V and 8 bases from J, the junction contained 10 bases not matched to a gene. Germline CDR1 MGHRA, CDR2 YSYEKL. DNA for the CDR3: TGCGCCAGCAGCCAATCCGGGACTGGGAGGGGTACGCAGTATTTT. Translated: CASSQSGTGRGTQYF.

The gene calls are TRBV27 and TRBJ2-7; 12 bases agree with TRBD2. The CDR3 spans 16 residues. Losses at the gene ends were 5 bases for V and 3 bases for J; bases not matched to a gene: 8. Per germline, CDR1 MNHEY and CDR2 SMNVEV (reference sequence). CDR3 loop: CASSPLGLAGHYEQYF. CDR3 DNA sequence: TGTGCCAGCAGTCCTCTAGGACTAGCGGGGCACTACGAGCAGTACTTC.

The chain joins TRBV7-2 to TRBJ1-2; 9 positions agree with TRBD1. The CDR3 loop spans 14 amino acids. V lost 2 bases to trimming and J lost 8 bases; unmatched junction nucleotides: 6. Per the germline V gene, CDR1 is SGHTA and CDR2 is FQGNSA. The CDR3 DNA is TGTGCCAGCAGCTTAACCGGGACAGGGCGAGGCTACACCTTC. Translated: CASSLTGTGRGYTF.

The CDR3 sequence: CASSLMGAYNEQFF. The CDR3 nucleotides are TGCGCCAGCAGCCTGATGGGGGCCTACAATGAGCAGTTCTTC. V usage is TRBV5-1 and J usage is TRBJ2-1; D assignment may be TRBD1 or TRBD2 (5 bases each). V was pared by 4 bases and J by 2 bases, with 10 bases between. The CDR3 contains 14 residues. Germline-derived CDR1 and CDR2 are SGHRS and YFSETQ.

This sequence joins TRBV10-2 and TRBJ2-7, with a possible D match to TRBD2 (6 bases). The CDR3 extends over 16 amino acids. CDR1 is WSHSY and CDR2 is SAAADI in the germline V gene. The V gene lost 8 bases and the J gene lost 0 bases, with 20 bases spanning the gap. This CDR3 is CASRGTPLLSSYEQYF. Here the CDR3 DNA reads TGCGCCAGCCGCGGGACTCCGTTACTTAGCTCCTACGAGCAGTACTTC.

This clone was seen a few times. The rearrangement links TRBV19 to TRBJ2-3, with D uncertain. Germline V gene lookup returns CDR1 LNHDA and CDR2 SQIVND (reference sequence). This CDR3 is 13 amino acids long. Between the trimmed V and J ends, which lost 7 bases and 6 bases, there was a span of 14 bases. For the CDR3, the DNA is TGTGCCAGTAAGACCCTTACGATGGATACGCAGTATTTT. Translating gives CASKTLTMDTQYF. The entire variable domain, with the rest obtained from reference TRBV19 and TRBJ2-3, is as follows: DGGITQSPKYLFRKEGQNVTLSCEQNLNHDAMYWYRQDPGQGLRLIYYSQIVNDFQKGDIAEGYSVSREKKESFPLTVTSAQKNPTAFYLCASKTLTMDTQYFGPGTRLTVL.

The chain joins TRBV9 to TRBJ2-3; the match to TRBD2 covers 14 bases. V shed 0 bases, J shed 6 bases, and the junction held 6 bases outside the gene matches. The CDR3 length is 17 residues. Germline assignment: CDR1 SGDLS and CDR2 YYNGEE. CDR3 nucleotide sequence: TGTGCCAGCAGCGTAGTCGGACTAGCGGGAGGTAGGGATACGCAGTATTTT. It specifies CASSVVGLAGGRDTQYF.

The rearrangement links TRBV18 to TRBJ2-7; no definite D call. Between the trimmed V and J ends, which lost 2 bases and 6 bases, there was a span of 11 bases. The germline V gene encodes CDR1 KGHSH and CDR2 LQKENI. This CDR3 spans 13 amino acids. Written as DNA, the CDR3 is TGTGCCAGCTCACCAGATGCGCTGTCCGAGCAGTACTTC. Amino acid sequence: CASSPDALSEQYF.

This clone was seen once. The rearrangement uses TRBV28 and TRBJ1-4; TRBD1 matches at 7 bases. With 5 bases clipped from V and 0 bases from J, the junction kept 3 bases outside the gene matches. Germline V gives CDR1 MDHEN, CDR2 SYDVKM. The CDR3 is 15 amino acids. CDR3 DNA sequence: TGTGCCAGCAGTCAGGGACAGTCAACTAATGAAAAACTGTTTTTT. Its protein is CASSQGQSTNEKLFF.

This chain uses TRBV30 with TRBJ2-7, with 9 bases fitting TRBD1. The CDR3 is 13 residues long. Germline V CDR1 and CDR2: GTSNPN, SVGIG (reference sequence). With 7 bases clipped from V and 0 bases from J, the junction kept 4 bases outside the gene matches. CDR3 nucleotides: TGTGCCTCCACAGGGGGCCCCTCCTACGAGCAGTACTTC. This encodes CASTGGPSYEQYF.

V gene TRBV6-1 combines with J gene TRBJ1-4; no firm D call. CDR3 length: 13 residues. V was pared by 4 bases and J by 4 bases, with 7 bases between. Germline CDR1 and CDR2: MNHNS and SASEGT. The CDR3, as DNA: TGTGCCAGCAGTGCCAGAAGTAATGAAAAACTGTTTTTT. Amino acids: CASSARSNEKLFF.

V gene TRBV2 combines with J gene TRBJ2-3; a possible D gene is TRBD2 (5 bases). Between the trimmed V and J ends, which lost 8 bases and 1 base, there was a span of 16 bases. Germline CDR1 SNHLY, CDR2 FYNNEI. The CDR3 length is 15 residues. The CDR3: CASQSDGVGTDTQYF. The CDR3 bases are TGTGCCAGCCAGTCCGACGGGGTCGGCACAGATACGCAGTATTTT. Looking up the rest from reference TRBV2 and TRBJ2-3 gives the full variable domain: EPEVTQTPSHQVTQMGQEVILRCVPISNHLYFYWYRQILGQKVEFLVSFYNNEISEKSEIFDDQFSVERPDGSNFTLKIRSTKLEDSAMYFCASQSDGVGTDTQYFGPGTRLTVL.

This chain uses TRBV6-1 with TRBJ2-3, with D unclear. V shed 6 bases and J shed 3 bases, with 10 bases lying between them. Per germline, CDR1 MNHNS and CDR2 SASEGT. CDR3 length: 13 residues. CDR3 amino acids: CASRGRSTDTQYF. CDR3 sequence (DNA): TGTGCCAGCAGAGGCCGGAGTACAGATACGCAGTATTTT.

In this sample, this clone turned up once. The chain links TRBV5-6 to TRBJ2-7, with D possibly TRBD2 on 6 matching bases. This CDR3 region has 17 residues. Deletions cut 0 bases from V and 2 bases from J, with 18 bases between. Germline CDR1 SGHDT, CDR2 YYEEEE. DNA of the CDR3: TGTGCCAGCAGCTTGGATGGTAGCGGAGGGACCCCCTACGAGCAGTACTTC. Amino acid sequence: CASSLDGSGGTPYEQYF.